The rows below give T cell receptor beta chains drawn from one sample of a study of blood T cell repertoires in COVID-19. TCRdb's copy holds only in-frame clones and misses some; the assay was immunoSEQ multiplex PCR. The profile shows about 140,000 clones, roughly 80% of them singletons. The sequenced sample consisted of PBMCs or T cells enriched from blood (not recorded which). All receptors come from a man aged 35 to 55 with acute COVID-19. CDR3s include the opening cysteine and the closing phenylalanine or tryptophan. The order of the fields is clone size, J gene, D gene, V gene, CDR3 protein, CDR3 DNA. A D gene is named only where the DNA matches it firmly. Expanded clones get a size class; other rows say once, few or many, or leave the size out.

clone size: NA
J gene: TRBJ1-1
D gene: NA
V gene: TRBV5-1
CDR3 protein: CASSPGELNTEAFF
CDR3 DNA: TGCGCCAGCAGCCCAGGCGAACTGAACACTGAAGCTTTCTTT

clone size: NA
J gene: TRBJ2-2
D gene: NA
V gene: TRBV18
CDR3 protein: CASSPERGFDTGELFF
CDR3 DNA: TGTGCCAGCTCACCGGAAAGGGGTTTTGACACCGGGGAGCTGTTTTTT

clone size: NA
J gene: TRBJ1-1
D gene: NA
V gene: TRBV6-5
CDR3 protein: CASTGLPAKAFF
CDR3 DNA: TGTGCCAGCACCGGACTACCGGCGAAAGCTTTCTTT

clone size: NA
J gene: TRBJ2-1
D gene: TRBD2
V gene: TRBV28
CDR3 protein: CASSGGTSGFDEQFF
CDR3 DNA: TGTGCCAGCAGTGGGGGGACTAGCGGGTTCGATGAGCAGTTCTTC

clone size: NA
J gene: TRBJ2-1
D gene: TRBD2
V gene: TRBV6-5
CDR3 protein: CASSSQASGSDEQFF
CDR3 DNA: TGTGCCAGCAGTTCACAAGCCAGCGGGAGCGATGAGCAGTTCTTC

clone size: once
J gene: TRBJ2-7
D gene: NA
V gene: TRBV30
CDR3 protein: CAWEDGTSYEQYF
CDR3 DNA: TGTGCCTGGGAGGACGGGACTTCCTACGAGCAGTACTTC

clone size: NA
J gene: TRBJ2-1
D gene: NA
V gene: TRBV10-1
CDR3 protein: CASSGGRATNEQFF
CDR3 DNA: TGCGCCAGCAGTGGGGGGCGGGCCACCAATGAGCAGTTCTTC

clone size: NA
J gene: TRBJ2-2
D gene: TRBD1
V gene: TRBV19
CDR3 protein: CASSTGQGAATGELFF
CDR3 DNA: TGTGCCAGTAGTACAGGACAGGGGGCGGCCACCGGGGAGCTGTTTTTT

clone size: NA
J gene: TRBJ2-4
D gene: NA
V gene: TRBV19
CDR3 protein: CASSIVGVAVLRNIQYF
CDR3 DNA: TGTGCCAGTAGTATAGTAGGTGTGGCGGTCCTAAGGAACATTCAGTACTTC

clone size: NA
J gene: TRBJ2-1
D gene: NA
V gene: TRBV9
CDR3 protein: CASSVGEAGYNEQFF
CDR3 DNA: TGTGCCAGCAGCGTAGGGGAGGCCGGCTACAATGAGCAGTTCTTC

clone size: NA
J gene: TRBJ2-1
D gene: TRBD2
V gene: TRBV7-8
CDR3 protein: CASSSGLAGGRGIHEQFF
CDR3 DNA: TGTGCCAGCAGCTCGGGACTAGCGGGAGGCCGGGGAATCCATGAGCAGTTCTTC

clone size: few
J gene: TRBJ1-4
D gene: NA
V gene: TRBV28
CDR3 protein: CASSNSGGATNEKLFF
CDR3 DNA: TGTGCCAGCAGTAATTCGGGGGGGGCAACTAATGAAAAACTGTTTTTT

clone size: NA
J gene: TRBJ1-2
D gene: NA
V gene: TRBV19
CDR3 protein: CASSKNDVSGYLNYGYTF
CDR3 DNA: TGTGCCAGTAGCAAGAACGATGTGTCGGGATACCTTAACTATGGCTACACCTTC

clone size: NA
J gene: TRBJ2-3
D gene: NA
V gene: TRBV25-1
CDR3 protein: CASSEFRSLAADTQYF
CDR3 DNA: TGTGCCAGCAGTGAATTTAGGTCTTTAGCTGCAGATACGCAGTATTTT

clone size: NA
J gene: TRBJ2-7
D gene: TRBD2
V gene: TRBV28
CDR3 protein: CASRTGGGGAGYEQYF
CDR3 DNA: TGTGCCAGCAGGACAGGAGGCGGGGGGGCCGGGTACGAGCAGTACTTC

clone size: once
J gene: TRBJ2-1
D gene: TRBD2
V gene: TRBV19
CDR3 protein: CASKQRGGPHNEQFF
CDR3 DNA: TGTGCCAGTAAGCAGCGGGGGGGCCCCCACAATGAGCAGTTCTTC

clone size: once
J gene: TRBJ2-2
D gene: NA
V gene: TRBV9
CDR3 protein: CASSVLGEDTGELFF
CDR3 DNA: TGTGCCAGCAGCGTACTGGGAGAGGACACCGGGGAGCTGTTTTTT

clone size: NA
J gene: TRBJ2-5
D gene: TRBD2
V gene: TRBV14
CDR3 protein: CASSLLAGGQETQYF
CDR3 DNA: TGTGCCAGCAGCCTCTTAGCGGGAGGACAAGAGACCCAGTACTTC

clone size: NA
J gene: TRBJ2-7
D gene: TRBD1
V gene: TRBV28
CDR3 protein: CASSIQGFDEQYF
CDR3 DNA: TGTGCCAGCAGTATACAGGGGTTCGACGAGCAGTACTTC

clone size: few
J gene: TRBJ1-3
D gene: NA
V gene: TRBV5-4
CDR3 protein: CASSAAAGNTIYF
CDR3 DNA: TGTGCCAGCAGCGCGGCTGCTGGAAACACCATATATTTT

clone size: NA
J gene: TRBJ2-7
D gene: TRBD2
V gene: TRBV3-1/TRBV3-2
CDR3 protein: CASSPDARGGAYEQYF
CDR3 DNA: TGTGCCAGCAGCCCGGATGCTCGGGGGGGGGCCTACGAGCAGTACTTC

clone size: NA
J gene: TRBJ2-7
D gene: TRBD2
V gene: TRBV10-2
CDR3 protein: CASREGLAGGYEQYF
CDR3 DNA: TGCGCCAGCAGGGAGGGGCTAGCGGGAGGCTACGAGCAGTACTTC

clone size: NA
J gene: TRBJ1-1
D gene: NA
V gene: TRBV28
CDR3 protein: CASSLREGQNTEAFF
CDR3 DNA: TGTGCCAGCAGTCTCCGAGAGGGCCAGAACACTGAAGCTTTCTTT

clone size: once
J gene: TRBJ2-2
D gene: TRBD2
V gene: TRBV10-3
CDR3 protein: CAITSFGASGRFANTGELFF
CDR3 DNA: TGTGCCATCACCAGTTTCGGGGCTAGCGGGAGGTTCGCGAACACCGGGGAGCTGTTTTTT

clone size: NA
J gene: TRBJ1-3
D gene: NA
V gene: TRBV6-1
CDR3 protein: CASSEVISGNTIYF
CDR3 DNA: TGTGCCAGCAGTGAAGTCATCTCTGGAAACACCATATATTTT

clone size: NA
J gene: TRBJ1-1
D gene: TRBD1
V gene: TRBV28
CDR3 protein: CASSRGGTGMNTEAFF
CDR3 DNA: TGTGCCAGCAGTCGGGGGGGGACAGGGATGAACACTGAAGCTTTCTTT

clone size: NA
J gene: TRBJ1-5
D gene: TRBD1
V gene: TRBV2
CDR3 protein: CASRGGTGSGQPQHF
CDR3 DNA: TGTGCCAGCAGGGGGGGGACAGGGAGTGGACAGCCCCAGCATTTT

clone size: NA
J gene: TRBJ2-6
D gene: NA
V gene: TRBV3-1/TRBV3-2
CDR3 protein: CASSHMEGVLGANVLTF
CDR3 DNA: TGTGCCAGCAGCCACATGGAGGGCGTCCTTGGGGCCAACGTCCTGACTTTC

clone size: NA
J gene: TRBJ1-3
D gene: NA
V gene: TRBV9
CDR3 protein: CASSVEGNWGNTIYF
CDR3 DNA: TGTGCCAGCAGCGTAGAGGGGAATTGGGGAAACACCATATATTTT

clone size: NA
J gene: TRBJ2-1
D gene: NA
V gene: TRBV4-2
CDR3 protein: CASSQGPLTNTGYNEQFF
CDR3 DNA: TGTGCCAGCAGCCAAGGCCCCCTAACTAACACGGGCTACAATGAGCAGTTCTTC

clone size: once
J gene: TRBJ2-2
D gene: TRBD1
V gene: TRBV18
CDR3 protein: CASSPRTGGAYGELFF
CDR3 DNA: TGTGCCAGCTCACCACGAACAGGGGGCGCTTACGGGGAGCTGTTTTTT

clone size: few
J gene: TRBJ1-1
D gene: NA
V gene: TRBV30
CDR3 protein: CAWGPSEAFF
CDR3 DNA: TGTGCCTGGGGACCTAGCGAAGCTTTCTTT

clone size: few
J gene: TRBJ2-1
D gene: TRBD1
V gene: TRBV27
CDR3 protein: CASRLDRGLSNEQFF
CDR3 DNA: TGTGCCAGCAGACTCGACAGGGGCCTCTCCAATGAGCAGTTCTTC

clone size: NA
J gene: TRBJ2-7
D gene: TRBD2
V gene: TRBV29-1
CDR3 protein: CSVEGLAGGAKSNEQYF
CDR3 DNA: TGCAGCGTTGAGGGACTAGCGGGAGGGGCGAAATCCAACGAGCAGTACTTC

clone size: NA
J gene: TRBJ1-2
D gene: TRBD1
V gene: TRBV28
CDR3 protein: CASSLRGGNGYTF
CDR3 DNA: TGTGCCAGCAGCTTACGAGGGGGCAATGGCTACACCTTC

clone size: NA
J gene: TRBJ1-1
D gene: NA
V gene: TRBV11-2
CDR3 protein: CASSLADTVMNTEAFF
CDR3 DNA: TGTGCCAGCAGCTTAGCTGATACAGTCATGAACACTGAAGCTTTCTTT

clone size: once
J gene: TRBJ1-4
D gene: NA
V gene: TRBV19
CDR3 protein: CASSTSRTVNEKLFF
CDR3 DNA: TGTGCCAGTAGTACTTCGCGGACAGTTAATGAAAAGCTGTTTTTT

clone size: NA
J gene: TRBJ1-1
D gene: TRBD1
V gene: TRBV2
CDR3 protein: CASSAGPGGVFF
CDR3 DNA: TGTGCCAGCAGTGCGGGGCCAGGGGGCGTTTTCTTT

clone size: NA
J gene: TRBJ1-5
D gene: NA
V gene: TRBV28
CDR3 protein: CASTDPPGRQPQHF
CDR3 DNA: TGTGCCAGCACCGATCCTCCGGGGAGGCAGCCCCAGCATTTT

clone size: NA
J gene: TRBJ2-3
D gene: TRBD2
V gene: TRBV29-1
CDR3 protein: CSAEALAGGTDTQYF
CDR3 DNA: TGCAGCGCCGAGGCACTAGCGGGAGGGACAGATACGCAGTATTTT

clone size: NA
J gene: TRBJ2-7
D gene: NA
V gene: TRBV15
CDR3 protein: CATSRDMAAGPGEQYF
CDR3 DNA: TGTGCCACCAGCAGAGATATGGCAGCAGGCCCGGGGGAGCAGTACTTC

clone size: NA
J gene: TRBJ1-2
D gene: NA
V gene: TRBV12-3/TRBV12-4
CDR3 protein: CASSNYYGYTF
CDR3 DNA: TGTGCCAGCAGCAACTACTATGGCTACACCTTC

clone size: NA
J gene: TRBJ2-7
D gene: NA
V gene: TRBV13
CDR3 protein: CASSLGGTGVYEQYF
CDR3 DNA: TGTGCCAGCAGCTTAGGAGGCACGGGGGTCTACGAGCAGTACTTC

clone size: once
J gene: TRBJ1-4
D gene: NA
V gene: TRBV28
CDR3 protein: CASSLLDSSTNEKLFF
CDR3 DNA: TGTGCCAGCAGTCTCCTGGACAGCTCAACTAATGAAAAACTGTTTTTT

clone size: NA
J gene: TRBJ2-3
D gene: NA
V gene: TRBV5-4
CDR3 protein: CASSWNRFTDTQYF
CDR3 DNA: TGTGCCAGCAGCTGGAACAGATTCACAGATACGCAGTATTTT

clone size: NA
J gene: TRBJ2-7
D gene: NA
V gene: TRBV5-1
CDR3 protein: CASSLAGYYEQYF
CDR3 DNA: TGCGCCAGCAGCTTGGCGGGGTACTACGAGCAGTACTTC

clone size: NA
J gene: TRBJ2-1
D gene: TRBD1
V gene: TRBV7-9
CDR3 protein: CASSSRAGQGGEQFF
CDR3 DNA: TGTGCCAGCAGCTCCCGAGCGGGACAGGGGGGTGAGCAGTTCTTC